The present entry profiles one T cell receptor beta chain with its context. Its antigen is as yet unknown. With V trimmed by 3 bases and J by 5 bases, 5 bases remained unmatched. The CDR3 is 13 amino acids. Germline CDR1 and CDR2: DFQATT and SNEGSKA (reference sequence). TCRdb re-called the 5' RACE reads with MiXCR, one entry per CDR3 protein. The table lists about 340,000 distinct CDR3 sequences, around 12% of them singletons, with around 7.8% in the top ten. This sample was taken from a study of identical twins. General study findings and limits: With abundant cord blood beta clonotypes, insertions were fewer; memory repertoires showed no such pattern.

The sample also formed part of further work on yellow fever vaccine responses in identical twins.

The specimen was CD8+ T cells sorted from blood. The chain uses TRBV20-1 and TRBJ2-5; 8 bases align to TRBD2. The source is a woman between 18 and 29 years old in good health. The CDR3 sequence is CSASRGGGETQYF. CDR3 bases: TGCAGTGCTAGTCGGGGGGGTGGGGAGACCCAGTACTTC.